These T cell receptor beta chains were read from a single sample in a study of T cells after yellow fever vaccination. TCRdb re-called the 5' RACE reads through MiXCR, storing one row per CDR3 protein. The sample yields a few hundred thousand distinct CDR3 sequences, 6.8% seen once. Specimen: PBMCs, collected approximately 40 days after the first yellow fever vaccination. Receptors originate from a man aged 18 to 35 who received the YFV17D yellow fever vaccine. Each CDR3 is given without its conserved first and last residue. Fields, in order: J gene, V gene, clone size, D gene, CDR3 protein. The D gene is left open where the match is weak. Clone size is shown for a subset of rows, as once, few, many or a class of expanded clone.

j_call: TRBJ2-3; v_call: TRBV3-1; clone_size: few; d_call: -; cdr3_aa: ASSLTVTGTDTQY
j_call: TRBJ2-7; v_call: TRBV21-1; clone_size: many; d_call: -; cdr3_aa: ASSKGSRAYYEQY
j_call: TRBJ2-7; v_call: TRBV5-1; clone_size: -; d_call: TRBD1; cdr3_aa: ASSWDRSHEQY
j_call: TRBJ2-2; v_call: TRBV7-9; clone_size: many; d_call: TRBD1; cdr3_aa: ASSLQKQGTGELF
j_call: TRBJ1-2; v_call: TRBV6-5; clone_size: few; d_call: -; cdr3_aa: ASSYRGENYGYT
j_call: TRBJ1-4; v_call: TRBV28; clone_size: many; d_call: -; cdr3_aa: ASSSREKLF
j_call: TRBJ2-5; v_call: TRBV12-3/TRBV12-4; clone_size: few; d_call: -; cdr3_aa: ASSRATPTQY
j_call: TRBJ1-5; v_call: TRBV4-3; clone_size: once; d_call: -; cdr3_aa: ASSQDPQGPNQPQH
j_call: TRBJ2-1; v_call: TRBV7-2; clone_size: many; d_call: -; cdr3_aa: ASSLRSFNEQF
j_call: TRBJ2-5; v_call: TRBV7-2; clone_size: -; d_call: TRBD2; cdr3_aa: ASSPGWGLGEETQY
j_call: TRBJ2-5; v_call: TRBV7-2; clone_size: -; d_call: -; cdr3_aa: ASSLVGGWGETQY
j_call: TRBJ2-3; v_call: TRBV6-1; clone_size: few; d_call: -; cdr3_aa: ANSMGRGTDTQY
j_call: TRBJ1-4; v_call: TRBV12-3/TRBV12-4; clone_size: -; d_call: -; cdr3_aa: ASSRTAEKLF
j_call: TRBJ1-5; v_call: TRBV27; clone_size: few; d_call: -; cdr3_aa: ASSSLVNRYDQPQH
j_call: TRBJ2-3; v_call: TRBV12-3/TRBV12-4; clone_size: few; d_call: -; cdr3_aa: ATTYKGQGPDTQY
j_call: TRBJ2-4; v_call: TRBV20-1; clone_size: -; d_call: -; cdr3_aa: SASLGQTKNIQY
j_call: TRBJ2-5; v_call: TRBV3-1; clone_size: few; d_call: -; cdr3_aa: ASSQGVSTNQETQY
j_call: TRBJ2-5; v_call: TRBV14; clone_size: -; d_call: -; cdr3_aa: ASSAGQVGETQY
j_call: TRBJ2-1; v_call: TRBV7-2; clone_size: few; d_call: TRBD1; cdr3_aa: ASSLTGMNEQF
j_call: TRBJ2-7; v_call: TRBV5-1; clone_size: many; d_call: -; cdr3_aa: ASSFLLETGPYEQY
j_call: TRBJ1-1; v_call: TRBV7-9; clone_size: -; d_call: -; cdr3_aa: ASNHDWDRGTEAF
j_call: TRBJ2-2; v_call: TRBV9; clone_size: few; d_call: -; cdr3_aa: ASSVDDRYWTGELF
j_call: TRBJ1-1; v_call: TRBV6-2/TRBV6-3; clone_size: -; d_call: -; cdr3_aa: ASSYSPRVEAF
j_call: TRBJ1-1; v_call: TRBV29-1; clone_size: -; d_call: -; cdr3_aa: SVSHRLTRNTEAF
j_call: TRBJ2-2; v_call: TRBV18; clone_size: few; d_call: -; cdr3_aa: ASKGTSNTGELF
j_call: TRBJ2-5; v_call: TRBV4-3; clone_size: few; d_call: TRBD2; cdr3_aa: ASSQSQTRTSGETQY
j_call: TRBJ1-2; v_call: TRBV21-1; clone_size: few; d_call: -; cdr3_aa: ASSKRDRERDT
j_call: TRBJ1-6; v_call: TRBV4-3; clone_size: -; d_call: -; cdr3_aa: ASSQDHSFDSPLH
j_call: TRBJ2-2; v_call: TRBV18; clone_size: -; d_call: TRBD2; cdr3_aa: ASSPPRGDTGELF
j_call: TRBJ2-1; v_call: TRBV5-1; clone_size: many; d_call: TRBD1; cdr3_aa: ASSSGQGRRGLYEQF
j_call: TRBJ2-1; v_call: TRBV10-3; clone_size: -; d_call: TRBD2; cdr3_aa: AISEWRRTGLAGNEQF
j_call: TRBJ1-4; v_call: TRBV25-1; clone_size: -; d_call: -; cdr3_aa: ASSVPDSAGKLF
j_call: TRBJ2-3; v_call: TRBV10-3; clone_size: few; d_call: TRBD2; cdr3_aa: AILAASTDTQY
j_call: TRBJ2-2; v_call: TRBV7-2; clone_size: few; d_call: -; cdr3_aa: ASSLVWVTGELF
j_call: TRBJ2-5; v_call: TRBV7-3; clone_size: -; d_call: TRBD2; cdr3_aa: ASSEGTSGGETQY
j_call: TRBJ2-1; v_call: TRBV5-6; clone_size: few; d_call: -; cdr3_aa: ASSLTRAHRDNEQF
j_call: TRBJ1-2; v_call: TRBV6-6; clone_size: few; d_call: -; cdr3_aa: ASSEYRDYGYT
j_call: TRBJ2-6; v_call: TRBV7-8; clone_size: many; d_call: -; cdr3_aa: ASSSRGGRGSGANVLT
j_call: TRBJ2-1; v_call: TRBV4-3; clone_size: few; d_call: TRBD2; cdr3_aa: ASSQGGGLTYNEQF
j_call: TRBJ2-3; v_call: TRBV29-1; clone_size: -; d_call: TRBD1; cdr3_aa: SVVGLLTGGFTDTQY
j_call: TRBJ2-2; v_call: TRBV4-3; clone_size: few; d_call: -; cdr3_aa: ASSPRPEPNTGELF
j_call: TRBJ2-4; v_call: TRBV6-2/TRBV6-3; clone_size: -; d_call: -; cdr3_aa: ASRPRGKNIQY
j_call: TRBJ2-1; v_call: TRBV18; clone_size: -; d_call: -; cdr3_aa: ASSPDRYEQF
j_call: TRBJ1-2; v_call: TRBV4-2; clone_size: many; d_call: -; cdr3_aa: ASSTYEGSYGYT
j_call: TRBJ1-6; v_call: TRBV4-3; clone_size: -; d_call: TRBD1; cdr3_aa: ASSQDLDRGGSPLH
j_call: TRBJ2-2; v_call: TRBV6-1; clone_size: many; d_call: -; cdr3_aa: ASSAGPRTGLTGELF
j_call: TRBJ1-2; v_call: TRBV5-1; clone_size: -; d_call: -; cdr3_aa: ASSSGVSEIDYGYT
j_call: TRBJ2-5; v_call: TRBV18; clone_size: -; d_call: -; cdr3_aa: ASSPTNGETQY
j_call: TRBJ2-5; v_call: TRBV5-1; clone_size: many; d_call: -; cdr3_aa: ASSGGTAPLQETQY
j_call: TRBJ1-5; v_call: TRBV27; clone_size: -; d_call: TRBD1; cdr3_aa: ASREGQGGNQPQH
j_call: TRBJ1-5; v_call: TRBV20-1; clone_size: -; d_call: -; cdr3_aa: SASVGGVSNQPQH
j_call: TRBJ1-4; v_call: TRBV7-9; clone_size: -; d_call: -; cdr3_aa: ASSSLRSGANEKLF
j_call: TRBJ1-6; v_call: TRBV3-1; clone_size: many; d_call: -; cdr3_aa: ASTPGRGNSPLH
j_call: TRBJ1-4; v_call: TRBV6-5; clone_size: -; d_call: -; cdr3_aa: ASSYGQLYATNEKLF
j_call: TRBJ1-2; v_call: TRBV3-1; clone_size: many; d_call: -; cdr3_aa: ASSQGRNYGYT
j_call: TRBJ1-2; v_call: TRBV5-5; clone_size: many; d_call: -; cdr3_aa: ASSLSEPLGNYGYT
j_call: TRBJ2-3; v_call: TRBV7-2; clone_size: -; d_call: -; cdr3_aa: ASSTTGAIYAQY
j_call: TRBJ2-2; v_call: TRBV6-1; clone_size: -; d_call: -; cdr3_aa: ASSDRVQGTGELF
j_call: TRBJ2-5; v_call: TRBV2; clone_size: many; d_call: -; cdr3_aa: ASSVYPGGETQY
j_call: TRBJ1-4; v_call: TRBV19; clone_size: -; d_call: TRBD1; cdr3_aa: ASSRQGTAELF